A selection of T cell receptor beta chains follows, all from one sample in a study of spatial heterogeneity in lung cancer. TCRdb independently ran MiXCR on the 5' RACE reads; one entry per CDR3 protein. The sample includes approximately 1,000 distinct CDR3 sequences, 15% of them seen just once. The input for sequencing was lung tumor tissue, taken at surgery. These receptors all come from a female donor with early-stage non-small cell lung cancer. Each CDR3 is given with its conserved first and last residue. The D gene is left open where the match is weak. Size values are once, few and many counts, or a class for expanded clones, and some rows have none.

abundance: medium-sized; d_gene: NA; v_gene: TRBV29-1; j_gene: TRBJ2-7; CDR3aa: CSVAVRGDHEQYF; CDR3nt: TGCAGCGTTGCCGTCAGGGGAGACCACGAGCAGTACTTC
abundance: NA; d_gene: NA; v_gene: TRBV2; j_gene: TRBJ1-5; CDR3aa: CASSVQGLNQPQHF; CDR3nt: TGTGCCAGCAGTGTACAGGGTCTCAATCAGCCCCAGCATTTT
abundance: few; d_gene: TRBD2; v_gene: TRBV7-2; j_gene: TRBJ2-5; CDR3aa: CASSSPWVSGTSF; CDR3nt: TGTGCCAGCAGCTCCCCGTGGGTTAGCGGGACCTCTTTC
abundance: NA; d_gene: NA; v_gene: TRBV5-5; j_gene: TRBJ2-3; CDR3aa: CASSFRWPAGPTDTQYF; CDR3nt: TGTGCCAGCAGCTTCAGGTGGCCGGCGGGACCCACAGATACGCAGTATTTT
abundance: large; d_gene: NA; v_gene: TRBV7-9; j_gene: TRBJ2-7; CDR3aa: CASSLGSYEQYF; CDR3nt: TGTGCCAGCAGCTTAGGATCCTACGAGCAGTACTTC
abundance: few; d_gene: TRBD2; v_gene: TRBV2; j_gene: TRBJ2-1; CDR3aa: CASSEERTSGDNEQFF; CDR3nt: TGTGCCAGCAGTGAAGAGCGGACTAGCGGTGACAATGAGCAGTTCTTC
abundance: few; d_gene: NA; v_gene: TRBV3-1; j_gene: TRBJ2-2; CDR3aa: CASSSGYTGELFF; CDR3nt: TGTGCCAGCAGCTCAGGATACACCGGGGAGCTGTTTTTT
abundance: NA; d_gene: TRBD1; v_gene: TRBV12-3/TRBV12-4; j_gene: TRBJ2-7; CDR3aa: CASSLRTGGEGEQYF; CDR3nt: TGTGCCAGCAGTTTAAGGACAGGGGGCGAAGGCGAGCAGTACTTC
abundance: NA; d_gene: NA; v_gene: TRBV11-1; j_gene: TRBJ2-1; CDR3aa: CASSLGDRTHNEQFF; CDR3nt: TGTGCCAGCAGCCTAGGGGATAGAACACACAATGAGCAGTTCTTC
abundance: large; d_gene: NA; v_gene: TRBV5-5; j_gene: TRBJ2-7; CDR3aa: CASSFGDSEQYF; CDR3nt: TGTGCCAGCAGCTTTGGGGACTCCGAGCAGTACTTC
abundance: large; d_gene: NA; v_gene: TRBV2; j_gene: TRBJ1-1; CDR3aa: CASRALVGGSSGHTEAFF; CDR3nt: TGTGCCAGCCGTGCCCTGGTAGGAGGGTCGAGCGGTCACACTGAAGCTTTCTTT
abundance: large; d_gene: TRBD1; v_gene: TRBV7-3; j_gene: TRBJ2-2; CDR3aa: CASSFEGAIPVAGELFF; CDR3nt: TGTGCCAGCAGCTTCGAGGGGGCAATCCCTGTGGCCGGGGAGCTGTTTTTT
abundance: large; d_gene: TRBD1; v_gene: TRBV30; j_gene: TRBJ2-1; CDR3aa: CAWSRTGVWGHEQFF; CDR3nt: TGTGCCTGGAGTCGCACAGGGGTATGGGGTCATGAGCAGTTCTTC
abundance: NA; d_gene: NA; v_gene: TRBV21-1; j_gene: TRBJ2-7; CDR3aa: CASSLGRGTISYEQYF; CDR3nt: TGTGCCAGCAGCCTGGGACGAGGTACGATTTCCTACGAGCAGTACTTC
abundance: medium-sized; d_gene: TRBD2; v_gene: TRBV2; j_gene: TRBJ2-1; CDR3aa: CASSERSGSHNEQFF; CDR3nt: TGTGCCAGCAGTGAGCGAAGCGGGAGCCACAATGAGCAGTTCTTC
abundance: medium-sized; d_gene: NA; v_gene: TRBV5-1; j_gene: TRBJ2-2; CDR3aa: CASSFELQGTGELFF; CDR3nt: TGCGCCAGCAGCTTTGAACTTCAGGGGACCGGGGAGCTGTTTTTT
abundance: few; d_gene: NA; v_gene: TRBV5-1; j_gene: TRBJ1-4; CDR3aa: CASSLASTNEKLFF; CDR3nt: TGCGCCAGCAGCTTGGCTTCAACTAATGAAAAACTGTTTTTT
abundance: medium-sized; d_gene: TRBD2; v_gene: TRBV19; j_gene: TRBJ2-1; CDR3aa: CASSIFLAGGNEQFF; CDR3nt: TGTGCCAGTAGTATATTTCTAGCGGGAGGCAATGAGCAGTTCTTC
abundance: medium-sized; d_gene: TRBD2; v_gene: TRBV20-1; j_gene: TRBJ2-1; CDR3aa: CSARQAGGTREQFF; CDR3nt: TGCAGTGCTCGTCAAGCGGGAGGGACCCGCGAGCAGTTCTTC
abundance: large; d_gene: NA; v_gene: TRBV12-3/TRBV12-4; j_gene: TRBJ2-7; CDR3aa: CASSTTGFSYEQYF; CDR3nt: TGTGCCAGCAGTACAACGGGGTTCAGCTACGAGCAGTACTTC
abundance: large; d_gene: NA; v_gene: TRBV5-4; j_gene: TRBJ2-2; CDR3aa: CASGRNTGELFF; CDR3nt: TGTGCCAGCGGCAGAAACACCGGGGAGCTGTTTTTT
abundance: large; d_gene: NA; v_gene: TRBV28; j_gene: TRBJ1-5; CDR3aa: CASSFTPSAGGNQPQHF; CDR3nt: TGTGCCAGCAGCTTTACCCCCTCCGCGGGAGGCAATCAGCCCCAGCATTTT
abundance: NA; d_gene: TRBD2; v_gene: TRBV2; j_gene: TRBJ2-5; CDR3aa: CASSEDFLAGETQETQYF; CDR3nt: TGTGCCAGCAGTGAAGATTTTCTAGCGGGGGAAACACAAGAGACCCAGTACTTC
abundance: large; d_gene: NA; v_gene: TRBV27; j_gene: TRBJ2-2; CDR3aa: CASSLSRSGELFF; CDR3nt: TGTGCCAGCAGTTTATCCAGATCCGGGGAGCTGTTTTTT
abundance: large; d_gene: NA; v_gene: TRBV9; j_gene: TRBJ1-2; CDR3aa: CASSVGTGSGWAGFDGYTF; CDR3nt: TGTGCCAGCAGCGTCGGGACGGGGTCGGGTTGGGCAGGCTTCGACGGCTACACCTTC
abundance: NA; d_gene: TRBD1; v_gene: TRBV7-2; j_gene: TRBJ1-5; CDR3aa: CASSLLGRGRNQPQHF; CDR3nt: TGTGCCAGCAGCTTATTAGGCAGGGGGCGTAATCAGCCCCAGCATTTT